This is a list of T cell receptor beta chains from one sample in a study of T cell repertoires in cytomegalovirus infection. One entry per CDR3 protein results from TCRdb running MiXCR on the reads. The table shows roughly 500,000 distinct CDR3 sequences, with around 11% occurring only once. The sequenced material came from PBMCs. All receptors come from a human donor in good health (CMV status not recorded). Some clones in this sample may be carry-over from other donors' samples. The conserved cysteine and the conserved F or W are not part of the CDR3 here.

V gene: TRBV20-1; CDR3 protein: SVILLAGYSYEQY
V gene: TRBV20-1; CDR3 protein: SAIAPDLRGNQPQH
V gene: TRBV5-4; CDR3 protein: ASSRERWLLNSTDTQY
V gene: TRBV28; CDR3 protein: ASSVRDGEAF
V gene: TRBV5-4; CDR3 protein: ASSRTSGRADEQY
V gene: TRBV6-2/TRBV6-3; CDR3 protein: ASREPSGGTDTQY
V gene: TRBV28; CDR3 protein: ASSFPPNYSSYNEQF
V gene: TRBV7-2; CDR3 protein: ASSSSGQNSYNEQF
V gene: TRBV18; CDR3 protein: ASSPPRDRGLEQY
V gene: TRBV28; CDR3 protein: ASSFGREREETQY
V gene: TRBV5-6; CDR3 protein: ASSLVEGQGWRDTQY
V gene: TRBV10-3; CDR3 protein: AITPSGSYEQY
V gene: TRBV5-1; CDR3 protein: ASSGGSGRETQY
V gene: TRBV4-2; CDR3 protein: ASSGRREGTGELF
V gene: TRBV29-1; CDR3 protein: SVVRGRDTEAF
V gene: TRBV4-2; CDR3 protein: ASSQGASGRSYEQY
V gene: TRBV15; CDR3 protein: ATSRDPGGMDGELF
V gene: TRBV10-3; CDR3 protein: ATSERERSGELF
V gene: TRBV10-3; CDR3 protein: AIRGGSYNSPLH
V gene: TRBV20-1; CDR3 protein: SATDRGIDNQPQH
V gene: TRBV29-1; CDR3 protein: SVGTGTSYEQY
V gene: TRBV7-6; CDR3 protein: ASRDTYSNTGELF
V gene: TRBV7-9; CDR3 protein: ASSPPGTGLGEQY
V gene: TRBV10-3; CDR3 protein: AIRGGGSDTQY
V gene: TRBV10-3; CDR3 protein: AISERQSPNTEAF
V gene: TRBV19; CDR3 protein: ASSIFSPTGINQPQH
V gene: TRBV7-9; CDR3 protein: ASCLGTSGIRTQY
V gene: TRBV24-1; CDR3 protein: ATSDWDRVGDTQY
V gene: TRBV9; CDR3 protein: ASKPGQDNSPLH
V gene: TRBV5-1; CDR3 protein: ASSLRLVQYNEQF
V gene: TRBV18; CDR3 protein: ASSPPVRAAELF
V gene: TRBV6-2/TRBV6-3; CDR3 protein: ASSSPGEHYSNQPQH
V gene: TRBV19; CDR3 protein: ASSLLDRGDTQY
V gene: TRBV3-1; CDR3 protein: ASLEQGRNEQF
V gene: TRBV11-2; CDR3 protein: ASSLVGSSRETQY
V gene: TRBV7-3; CDR3 protein: ASSLLGFPASNEQF
V gene: TRBV20-1; CDR3 protein: SARSSGGSTDTQY
V gene: TRBV7-3; CDR3 protein: ASSSGLAGGYYEQY
V gene: TRBV29-1; CDR3 protein: SVELGTGGPEAF
V gene: TRBV11-2; CDR3 protein: ASSSWVSSYNEQF
V gene: TRBV4-2; CDR3 protein: ASSQAGDSYNEKLF
V gene: TRBV7-9; CDR3 protein: ASSIPAQETQY
V gene: TRBV9; CDR3 protein: ASSALDRVANYGYT
V gene: TRBV2; CDR3 protein: ASRDRISNQPQH
V gene: TRBV5-4; CDR3 protein: ASSFKRESTDTQY
V gene: TRBV20-1; CDR3 protein: SARLPGVGSPLH
V gene: TRBV20-1; CDR3 protein: SARVSGMLQETQY
V gene: TRBV6-1; CDR3 protein: ASRGLDRVNTEAF
V gene: TRBV18; CDR3 protein: ASSRELESSYEQY
V gene: TRBV7-6; CDR3 protein: ASSSGTPNSPLH
V gene: TRBV7-2; CDR3 protein: ASSQKRTSRHVDTQY
V gene: TRBV2; CDR3 protein: ASRIRGANTEAF
V gene: TRBV6-2/TRBV6-3; CDR3 protein: AVKPPGRVREQY
V gene: TRBV19; CDR3 protein: ASARLAGGKNEQF
V gene: TRBV6-1; CDR3 protein: ASSYTGSLASFYEQY